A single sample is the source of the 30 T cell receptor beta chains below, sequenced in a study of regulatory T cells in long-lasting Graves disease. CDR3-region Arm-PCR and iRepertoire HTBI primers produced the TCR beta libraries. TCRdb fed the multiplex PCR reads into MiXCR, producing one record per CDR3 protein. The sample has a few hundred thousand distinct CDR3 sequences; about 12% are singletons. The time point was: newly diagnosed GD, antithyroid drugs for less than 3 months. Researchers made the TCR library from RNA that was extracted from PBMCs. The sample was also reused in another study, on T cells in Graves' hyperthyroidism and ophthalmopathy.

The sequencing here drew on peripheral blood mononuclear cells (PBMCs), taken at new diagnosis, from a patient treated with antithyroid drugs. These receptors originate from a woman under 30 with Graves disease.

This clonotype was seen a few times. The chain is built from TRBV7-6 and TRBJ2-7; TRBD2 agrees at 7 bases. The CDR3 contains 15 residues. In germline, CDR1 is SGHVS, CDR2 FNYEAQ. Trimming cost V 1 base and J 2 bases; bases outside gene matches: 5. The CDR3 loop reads CASSLEGRGAYEQYF. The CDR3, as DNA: TGTGCCAGCAGCTTAGAGGGACGGGGGGCCTACGAGCAGTACTTC.

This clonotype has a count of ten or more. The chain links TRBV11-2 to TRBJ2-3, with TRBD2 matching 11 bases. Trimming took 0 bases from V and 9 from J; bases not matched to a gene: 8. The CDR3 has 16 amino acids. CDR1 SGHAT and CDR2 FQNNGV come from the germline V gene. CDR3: CASSLEASGGPDTQYF. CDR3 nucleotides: TGTGCCAGCAGCTTAGAGGCTAGCGGGGGGCCCGACACGCAGTATTTT.

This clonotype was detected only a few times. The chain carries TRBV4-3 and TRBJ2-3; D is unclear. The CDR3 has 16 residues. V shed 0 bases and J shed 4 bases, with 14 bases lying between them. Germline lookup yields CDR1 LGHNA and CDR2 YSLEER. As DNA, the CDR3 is TGCGCCAGCAGCCAAGATTTGACGACATCATCAGATACGCAGTATTTT. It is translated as CASSQDLTTSSDTQYF.

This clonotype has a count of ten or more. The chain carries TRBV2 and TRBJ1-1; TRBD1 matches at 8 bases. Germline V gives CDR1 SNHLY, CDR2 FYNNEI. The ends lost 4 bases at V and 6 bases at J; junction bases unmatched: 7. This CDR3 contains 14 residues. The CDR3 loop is CASSGQGSRAEAFF. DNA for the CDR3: TGTGCCAGCAGTGGACAGGGGAGTAGGGCTGAAGCTTTCTTT.

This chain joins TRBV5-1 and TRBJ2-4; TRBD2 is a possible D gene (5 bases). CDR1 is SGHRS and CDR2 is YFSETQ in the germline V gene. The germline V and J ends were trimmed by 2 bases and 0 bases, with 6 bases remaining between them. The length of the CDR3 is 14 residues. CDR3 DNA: TGCGCCAGCAGCTTCCGGGGAGCCAAAAACATTCAGTACTTC. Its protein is CASSFRGAKNIQYF. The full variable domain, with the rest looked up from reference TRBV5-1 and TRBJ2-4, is KAGVTQTPRYLIKTRGQQVTLSCSPISGHRSVSWYQQTPGQGLQFLFEYFSETQRNKGNFPGRFSGRQFSNSRSEMNVSTLELGDSALYLCASSFRGAKNIQYFGAGTRLSVL.

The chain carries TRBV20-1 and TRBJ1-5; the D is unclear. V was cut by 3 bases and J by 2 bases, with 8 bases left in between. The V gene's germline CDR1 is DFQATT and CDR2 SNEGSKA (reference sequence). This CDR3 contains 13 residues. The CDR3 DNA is TGCAGTGCTAGCCCGGACGGCAATCAGCCCCAGCATTTT. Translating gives CSASPDGNQPQHF.

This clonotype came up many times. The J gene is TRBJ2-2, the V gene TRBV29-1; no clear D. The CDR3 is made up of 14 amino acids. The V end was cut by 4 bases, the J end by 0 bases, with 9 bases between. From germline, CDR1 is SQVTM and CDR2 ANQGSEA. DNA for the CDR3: TGCAGCGTTGTGGTACGGACGAACACCGGGGAGCTGTTTTTT. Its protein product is CSVVVRTNTGELFF.

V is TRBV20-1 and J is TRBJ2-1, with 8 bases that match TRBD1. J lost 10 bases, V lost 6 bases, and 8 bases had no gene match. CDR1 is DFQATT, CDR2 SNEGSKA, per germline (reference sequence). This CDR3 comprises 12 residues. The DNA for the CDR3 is TGCAGTGCGACGACAGGGGCTCGCGAGCAGTTCTTC. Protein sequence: CSATTGAREQFF.

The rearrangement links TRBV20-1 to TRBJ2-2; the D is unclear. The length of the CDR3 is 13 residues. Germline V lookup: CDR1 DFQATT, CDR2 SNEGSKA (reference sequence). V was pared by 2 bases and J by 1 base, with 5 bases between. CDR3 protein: CSARRGNTGELFF. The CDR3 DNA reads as TGCAGTGCTAGACGAGGGAACACCGGGGAGCTGTTTTTT.

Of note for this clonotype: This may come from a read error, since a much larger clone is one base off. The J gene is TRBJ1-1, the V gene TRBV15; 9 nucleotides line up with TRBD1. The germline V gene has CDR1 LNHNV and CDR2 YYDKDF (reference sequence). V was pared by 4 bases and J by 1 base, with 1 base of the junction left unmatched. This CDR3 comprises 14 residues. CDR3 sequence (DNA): TGTGCCACCAGCAAGGGACAGGGGAACACTGAAGCTTTCTTT. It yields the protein CATSKGQGNTEAFF.

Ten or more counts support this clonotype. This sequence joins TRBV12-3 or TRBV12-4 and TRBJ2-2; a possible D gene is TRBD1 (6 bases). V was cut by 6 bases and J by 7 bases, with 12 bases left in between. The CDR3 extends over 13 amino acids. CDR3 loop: CASSQRGYGELFF. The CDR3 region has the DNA TGTGCCAGCAGCCAAAGGGGGTACGGGGAGCTGTTTTTT.

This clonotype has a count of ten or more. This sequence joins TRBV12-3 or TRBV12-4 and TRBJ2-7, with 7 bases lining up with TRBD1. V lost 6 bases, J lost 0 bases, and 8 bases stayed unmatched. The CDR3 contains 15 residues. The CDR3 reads CASSPTGVISYEQYF. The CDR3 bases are TGTGCCAGCAGCCCAACAGGGGTAATCTCCTACGAGCAGTACTTC.

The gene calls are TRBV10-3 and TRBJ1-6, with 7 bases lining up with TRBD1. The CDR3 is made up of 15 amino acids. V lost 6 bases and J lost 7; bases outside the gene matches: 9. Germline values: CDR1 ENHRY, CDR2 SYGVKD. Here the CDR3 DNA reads TGTGCCATCAGCCCTGGGACAGCGTGGAATTCACCCCTCCACTTT. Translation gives CAISPGTAWNSPLHF.

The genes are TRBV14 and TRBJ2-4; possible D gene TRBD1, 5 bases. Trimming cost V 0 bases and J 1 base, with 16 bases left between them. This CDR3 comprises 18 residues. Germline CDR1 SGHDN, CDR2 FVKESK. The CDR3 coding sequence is TGTGCCAGCAGCCAAGAAGAAAAGGGGTTGGGGGCCAAAAACATTCAGTACTTC. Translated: CASSQEEKGLGAKNIQYF.

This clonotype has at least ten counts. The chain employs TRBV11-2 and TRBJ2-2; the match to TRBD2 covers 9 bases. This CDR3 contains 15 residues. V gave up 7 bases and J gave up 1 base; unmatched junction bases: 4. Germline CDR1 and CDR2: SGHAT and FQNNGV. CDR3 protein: CASKLAGLNTGELFF. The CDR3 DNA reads TGTGCCAGCAAGCTAGCGGGGCTGAACACCGGGGAGCTGTTTTTT.

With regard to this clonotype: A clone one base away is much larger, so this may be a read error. DNA of the CDR3: TGTGCCGGCAGCCGGACTAGGTCAGGCAATGAGCAGTTCTTC. Translating gives CAGSRTRSGNEQFF. The chain is built from TRBV2 and TRBJ2-1; 7 bases fit TRBD2. CDR1 SNHLY and CDR2 FYNNEI come from the germline V gene. CDR3 length: 14 amino acids.

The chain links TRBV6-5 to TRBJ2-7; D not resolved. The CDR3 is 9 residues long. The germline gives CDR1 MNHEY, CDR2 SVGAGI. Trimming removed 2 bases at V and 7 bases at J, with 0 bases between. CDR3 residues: CASSYEQYF. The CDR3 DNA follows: TGTGCCAGCAGTTACGAGCAGTACTTC.

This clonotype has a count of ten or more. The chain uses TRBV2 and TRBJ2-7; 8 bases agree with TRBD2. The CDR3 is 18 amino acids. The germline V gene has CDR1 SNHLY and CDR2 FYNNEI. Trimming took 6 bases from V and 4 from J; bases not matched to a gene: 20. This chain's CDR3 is CASRPPAGAGERAYEQYF. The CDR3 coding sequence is TGTGCCAGCAGGCCCCCCGCGGGAGCGGGAGAAAGGGCTTACGAGCAGTACTTC.

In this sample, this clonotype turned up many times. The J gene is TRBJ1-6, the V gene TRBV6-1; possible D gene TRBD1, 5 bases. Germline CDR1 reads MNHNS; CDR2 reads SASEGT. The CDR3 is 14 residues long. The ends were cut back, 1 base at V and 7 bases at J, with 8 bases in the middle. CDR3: CASSEGEGNSPLHF. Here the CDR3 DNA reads TGTGCCAGCAGTGAAGGAGAGGGGAATTCACCCCTCCACTTT.

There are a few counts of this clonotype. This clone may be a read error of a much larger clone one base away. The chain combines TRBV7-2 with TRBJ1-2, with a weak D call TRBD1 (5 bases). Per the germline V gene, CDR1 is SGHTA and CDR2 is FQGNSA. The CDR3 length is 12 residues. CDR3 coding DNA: TGTGCCAGCAGCTCAAGGGGCTATGACTACACCTTC. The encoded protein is CASSSRGYDYTF.

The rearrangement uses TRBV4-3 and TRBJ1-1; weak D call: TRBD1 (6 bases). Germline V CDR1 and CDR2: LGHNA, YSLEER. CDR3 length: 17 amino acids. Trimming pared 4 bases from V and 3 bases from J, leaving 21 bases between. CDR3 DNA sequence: TGCGCCAGCAGCCCAGCCGTTACAGGGAGGGTGGACACTGAAGCTTTCTTT. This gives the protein CASSPAVTGRVDTEAFF.

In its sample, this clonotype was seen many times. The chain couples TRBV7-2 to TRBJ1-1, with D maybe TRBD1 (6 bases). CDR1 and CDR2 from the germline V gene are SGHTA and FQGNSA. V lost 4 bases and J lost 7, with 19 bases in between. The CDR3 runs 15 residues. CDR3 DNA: TGTGCCAGCAGCTATTGGCAGGGGACGGGGGGTGAAGCTTTCTTT. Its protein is CASSYWQGTGGEAFF.

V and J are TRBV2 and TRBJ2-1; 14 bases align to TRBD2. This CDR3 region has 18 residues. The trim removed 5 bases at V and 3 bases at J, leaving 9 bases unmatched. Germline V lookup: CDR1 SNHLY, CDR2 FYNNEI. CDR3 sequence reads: CASSPTSGGAVYYNEQFF. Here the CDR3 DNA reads TGTGCCAGCAGTCCGACTAGCGGGGGGGCCGTCTACTACAATGAGCAGTTCTTC.

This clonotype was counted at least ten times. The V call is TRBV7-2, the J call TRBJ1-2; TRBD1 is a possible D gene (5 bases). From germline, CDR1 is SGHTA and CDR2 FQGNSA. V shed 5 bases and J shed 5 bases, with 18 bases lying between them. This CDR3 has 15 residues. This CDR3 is CASSTLGGYGYGYTF. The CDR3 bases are TGTGCCAGCAGCACTCTGGGGGGTTATGGTTATGGCTACACCTTC.

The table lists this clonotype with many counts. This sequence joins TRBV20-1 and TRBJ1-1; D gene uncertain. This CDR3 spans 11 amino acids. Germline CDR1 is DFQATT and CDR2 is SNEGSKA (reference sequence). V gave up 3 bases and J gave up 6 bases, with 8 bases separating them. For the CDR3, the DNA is TGCAGTGCTAGGGGGAGCGCTGAAGCTTTCTTT. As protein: CSARGSAEAFF.

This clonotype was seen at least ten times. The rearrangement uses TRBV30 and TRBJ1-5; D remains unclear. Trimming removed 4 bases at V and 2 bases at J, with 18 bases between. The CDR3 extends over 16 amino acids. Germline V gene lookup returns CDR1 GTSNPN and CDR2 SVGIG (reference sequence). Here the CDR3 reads CAWTGGYRVRNQPQHF. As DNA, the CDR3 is TGTGCCTGGACCGGTGGGTATAGGGTCCGCAATCAGCCCCAGCATTTT.

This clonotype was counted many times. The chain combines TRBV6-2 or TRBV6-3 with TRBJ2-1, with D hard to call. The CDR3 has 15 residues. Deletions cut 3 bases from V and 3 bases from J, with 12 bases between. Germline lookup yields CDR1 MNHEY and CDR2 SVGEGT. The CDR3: CASSYGAYLYNEQFF. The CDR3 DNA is TGTGCCAGCAGTTATGGCGCCTACCTCTACAATGAGCAGTTCTTC.

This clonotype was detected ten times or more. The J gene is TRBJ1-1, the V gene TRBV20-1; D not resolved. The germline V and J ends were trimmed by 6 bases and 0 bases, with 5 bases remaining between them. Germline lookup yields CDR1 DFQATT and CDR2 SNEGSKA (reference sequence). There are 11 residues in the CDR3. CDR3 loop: CSAIMNTEAFF. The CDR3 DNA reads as TGCAGTGCCATAATGAACACTGAAGCTTTCTTT.

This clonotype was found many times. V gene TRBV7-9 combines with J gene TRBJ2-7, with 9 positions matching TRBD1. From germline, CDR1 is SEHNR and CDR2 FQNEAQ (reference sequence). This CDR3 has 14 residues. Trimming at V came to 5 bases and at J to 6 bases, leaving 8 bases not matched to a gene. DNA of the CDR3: TGTGCCAGCAGCCTCGGACAGGGGATAGCCGAGCAGTACGTC. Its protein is CASSLGQGIAEQYV.

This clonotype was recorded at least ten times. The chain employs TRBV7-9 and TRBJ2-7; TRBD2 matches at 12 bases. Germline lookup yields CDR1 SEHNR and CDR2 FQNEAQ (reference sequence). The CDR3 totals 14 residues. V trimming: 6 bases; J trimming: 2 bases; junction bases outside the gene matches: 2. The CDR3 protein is CASSTSGGPYEQYV. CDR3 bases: TGTGCCAGCAGTACTAGCGGGGGGCCCTACGAGCAGTACGTC.